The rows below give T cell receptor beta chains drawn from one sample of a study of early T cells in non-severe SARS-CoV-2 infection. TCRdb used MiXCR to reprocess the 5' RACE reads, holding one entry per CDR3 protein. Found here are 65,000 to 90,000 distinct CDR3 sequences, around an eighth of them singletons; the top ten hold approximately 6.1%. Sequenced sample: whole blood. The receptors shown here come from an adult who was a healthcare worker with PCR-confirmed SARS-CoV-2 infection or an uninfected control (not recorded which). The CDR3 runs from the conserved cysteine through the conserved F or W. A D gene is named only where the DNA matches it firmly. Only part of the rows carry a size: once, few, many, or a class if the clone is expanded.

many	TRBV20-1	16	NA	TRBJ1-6	CSARDKISVKGSPLHF	TGCAGTGCTAGAGATAAAATTTCAGTAAAGGGCTCACCCCTCCACTTT
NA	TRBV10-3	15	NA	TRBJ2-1	CAISRGGTQDNEQFF	TGTGCCATCAGTAGGGGGGGAACCCAGGACAATGAGCAGTTCTTC
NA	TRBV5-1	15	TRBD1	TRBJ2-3	CASSSSGQSTDTQYF	TGCGCCAGCAGCTCATCGGGACAGAGCACAGATACGCAGTATTTT
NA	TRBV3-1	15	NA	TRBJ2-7	CASSGAQMGSYEQYF	TGTGCCAGCAGTGGGGCCCAGATGGGATCCTACGAGCAGTACTTC
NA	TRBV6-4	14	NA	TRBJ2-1	CASSDSTGTADQFF	TGTGCCAGCAGTGACTCGACCGGCACGGCCGATCAGTTCTTC
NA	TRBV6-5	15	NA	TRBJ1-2	CASSPETGTTYGYTF	TGTGCCAGCAGCCCCGAGACTGGGACGACCTATGGCTACACCTTC
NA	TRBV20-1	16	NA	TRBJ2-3	CSAAARDSFSTDTQYF	TGCAGTGCTGCGGCCCGGGACTCCTTTAGCACAGATACGCAGTATTTT
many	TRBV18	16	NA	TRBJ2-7	CASSPLPPGPSYEQYF	TGTGCCAGCTCACCCCTTCCTCCTGGCCCCAGCTACGAGCAGTACTTC
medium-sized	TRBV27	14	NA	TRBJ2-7	CASSYRGPIDEQYF	TGTGCCAGCAGTTACAGAGGGCCGATCGACGAGCAGTACTTC
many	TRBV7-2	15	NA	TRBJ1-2	CASSVDGTVPYGYTF	TGTGCCAGCAGCGTAGACGGTACAGTGCCCTATGGCTACACCTTC
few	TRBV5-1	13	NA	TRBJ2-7	CASSLVPGDEQYF	TGCGCCAGCAGCTTGGTCCCGGGGGACGAGCAGTACTTC
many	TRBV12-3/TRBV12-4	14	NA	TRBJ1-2	CASSAQQGADGYTF	TGTGCCAGCAGTGCGCAACAGGGCGCCGATGGCTACACCTTC
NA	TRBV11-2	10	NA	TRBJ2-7	CASSDYEQYF	TGTGCCAGCAGCGACTACGAGCAGTACTTC
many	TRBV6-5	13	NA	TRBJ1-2	CASTLGGAGGYTF	TGTGCCAGCACCTTAGGGGGGGCCGGTGGCTACACCTTC
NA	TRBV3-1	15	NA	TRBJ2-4	CASSQESIAKNIQYF	TGTGCCAGCAGCCAGGAGTCGATAGCCAAAAACATTCAGTACTTC
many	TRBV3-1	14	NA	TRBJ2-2	CASSREEGWRELFF	TGTGCCAGCAGCCGAGAGGAGGGATGGCGGGAGCTGTTTTTT
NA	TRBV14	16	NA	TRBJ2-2	CASSPLSVSNTGELFF	TGTGCCAGCAGTCCACTAAGCGTTTCGAACACCGGGGAGCTGTTTTTT
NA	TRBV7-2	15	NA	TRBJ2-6	CASGGPNSGANVLTF	TGTGCCAGCGGGGGGCCAAACTCTGGGGCCAACGTCCTGACTTTC
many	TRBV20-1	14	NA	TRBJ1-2	CSARRAGQNYGYTF	TGCAGTGCTAGACGAGCGGGACAAAACTATGGCTACACCTTC
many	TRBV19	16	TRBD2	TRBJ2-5	CASSIRTSGTQETQYF	TGTGCCAGTAGTATCCGGACTAGCGGTACCCAAGAGACCCAGTACTTC
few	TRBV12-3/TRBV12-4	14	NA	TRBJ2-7	CASSYGGLPYEQYF	TGTGCCAGCAGTTACGGGGGCCTTCCCTACGAGCAGTACTTC
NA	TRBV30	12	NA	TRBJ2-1	CAWSAMSAEQFF	TGTGCCTGGAGTGCAATGAGCGCCGAGCAGTTCTTC
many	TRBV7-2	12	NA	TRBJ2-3	CASSSSTDTQYF	TGTGCCAGCAGCTCTAGCACAGATACGCAGTATTTT
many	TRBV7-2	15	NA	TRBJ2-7	CASSPSPASIYEQYF	TGTGCCAGCAGCCCAAGCCCAGCGTCGATCTACGAGCAGTACTTC
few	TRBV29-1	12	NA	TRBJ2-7	CSVRVTSYEQYF	TGCAGCGTTCGGGTGACATCCTACGAGCAGTACTTC
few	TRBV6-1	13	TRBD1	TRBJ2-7	CACVGTGLYEQYF	TGTGCCTGCGTGGGGACAGGGCTCTACGAGCAGTACTTC